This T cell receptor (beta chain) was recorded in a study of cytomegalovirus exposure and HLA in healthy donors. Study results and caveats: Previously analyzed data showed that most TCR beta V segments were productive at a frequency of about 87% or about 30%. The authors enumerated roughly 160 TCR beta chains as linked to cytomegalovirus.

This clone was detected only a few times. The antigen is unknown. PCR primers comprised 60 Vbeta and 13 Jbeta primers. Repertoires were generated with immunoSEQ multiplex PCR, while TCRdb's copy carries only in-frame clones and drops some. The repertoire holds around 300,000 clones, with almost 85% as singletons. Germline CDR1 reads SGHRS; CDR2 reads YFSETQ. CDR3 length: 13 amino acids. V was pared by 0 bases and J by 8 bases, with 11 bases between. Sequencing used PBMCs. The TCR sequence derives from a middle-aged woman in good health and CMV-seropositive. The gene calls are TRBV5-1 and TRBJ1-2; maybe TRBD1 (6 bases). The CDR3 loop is CASSLAQGGGYTF. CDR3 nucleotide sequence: TGCGCCAGCAGCTTGGCACAGGGTGGCGGCTACACCTTC.